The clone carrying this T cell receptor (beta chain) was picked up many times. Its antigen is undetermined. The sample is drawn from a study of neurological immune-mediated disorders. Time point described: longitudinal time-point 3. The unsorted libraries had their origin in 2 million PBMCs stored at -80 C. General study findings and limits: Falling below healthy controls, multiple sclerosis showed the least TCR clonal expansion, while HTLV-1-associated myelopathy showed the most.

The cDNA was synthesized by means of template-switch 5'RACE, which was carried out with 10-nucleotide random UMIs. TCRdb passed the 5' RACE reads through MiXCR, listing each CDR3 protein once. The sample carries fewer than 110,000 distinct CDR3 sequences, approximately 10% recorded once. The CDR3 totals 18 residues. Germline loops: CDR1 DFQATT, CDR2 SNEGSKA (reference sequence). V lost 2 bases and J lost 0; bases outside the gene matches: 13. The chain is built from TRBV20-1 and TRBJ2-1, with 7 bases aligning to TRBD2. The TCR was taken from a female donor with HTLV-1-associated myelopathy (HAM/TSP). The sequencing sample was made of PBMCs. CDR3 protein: CSARLTSRKMSSYNEQFF. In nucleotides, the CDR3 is TGCAGTGCTAGATTGACTAGCCGGAAAATGAGCTCCTACAATGAGCAGTTCTTC.